The entry below describes one T cell receptor (beta chain). The protocol was immunoSEQ multiplex PCR, while the TCRdb copy is restricted to in-frame clones and leaves out a portion. Of tens of thousands of clones in the sample, more than 70% were seen once. V shed 6 bases, J shed 7 bases, and the junction held 5 bases outside the gene matches. Per germline, CDR1 MNHNY and CDR2 SVGAGI (reference sequence). The CDR3 totals 14 residues. The record originates from a study of OX40 agonist ivuxolimab in advanced cancers. The V gene is TRBV6-6, the J gene TRBJ2-2, with 10 bases aligning to TRBD1. Sequencing used CD4+ or CD8+ T cells sorted from blood, obtained in a trial of the OX40 agonist ivuxolimab. The receptor's source is an adult with an advanced solid tumor such as melanoma, head and neck, liver or kidney cancer. CDR3 nucleotide sequence: TGTGCCAGCAGCGACAGGGGGCTGATCGGGGAGCTGTTTTTT. Its protein is CASSDRGLIGELFF.